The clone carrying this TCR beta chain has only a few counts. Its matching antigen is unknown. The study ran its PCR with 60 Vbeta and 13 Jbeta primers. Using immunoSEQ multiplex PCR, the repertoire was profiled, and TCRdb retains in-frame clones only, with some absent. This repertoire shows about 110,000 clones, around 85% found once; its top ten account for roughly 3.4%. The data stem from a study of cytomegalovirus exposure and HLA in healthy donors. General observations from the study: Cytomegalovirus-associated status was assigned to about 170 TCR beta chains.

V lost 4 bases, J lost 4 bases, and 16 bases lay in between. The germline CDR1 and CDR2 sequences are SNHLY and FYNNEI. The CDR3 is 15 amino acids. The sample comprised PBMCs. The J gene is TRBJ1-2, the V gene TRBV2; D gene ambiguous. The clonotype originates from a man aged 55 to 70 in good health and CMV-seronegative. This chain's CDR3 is CASSVSAGSGYGYTF. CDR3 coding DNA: TGTGCCAGCAGTGTTAGTGCGGGATCCGGCTATGGCTACACCTTC.